The 15 T cell receptor beta chains reported below all come from one sample, sequenced in a study of CD8 T cells in ankylosing spondylitis. TCRdb re-called the 5' RACE reads with MiXCR, one entry per CDR3 protein. The table has around 770,000 distinct CDR3 sequences, roughly 20% seen once; the top ten hold about a fifth. Antigen specificity for these receptors is unknown. Findings and caveats of the study: Within ankylosing spondylitis blood, a TCR beta motif made up of eight highly homologous variants appeared to be characteristic.

Sequenced input: blood, either unsorted or a sorted T cell fraction (not recorded which). The receptors come from a male donor with ankylosing spondylitis.

This clonotype was observed a handful of times. The J gene is TRBJ1-6, the V gene TRBV4-1; D is uncertain. The CDR3 is 16 amino acids. V dropped 0 bases and J dropped 0 bases, with 6 bases sitting between them. Germline CDR1 reads MGHRA; CDR2 reads YSYEKL. The CDR3 region has the DNA TGCGCCAGCAGCCAAGATTTCAGCTCCTATAATTCACCCCTCCACTTT. This codes for CASSQDFSSYNSPLHF.

CDR3 in DNA: TGCAGCGTTGATGCAAAAGATGGATCGTACACCTTC. It encodes CSVDAKDGSYTF. The chain is built from TRBV29-1 and TRBJ1-2; D ambiguous. CDR1 SQVTM and CDR2 ANQGSEA come from the germline V gene. The CDR3 has 12 residues. V shed 3 bases and J shed 11 bases, with 16 bases lying between them.

The V gene is TRBV5-1, the J gene TRBJ1-1; no clear D gene. V was pared by 4 bases and J by 1 base, with 8 bases between. Germline V CDR1 and CDR2: SGHRS, YFSETQ. The CDR3 is made up of 13 amino acids. For the CDR3, the DNA is TGCGCCAGCAGCAATACACAGAACACTGAAGCTTTCTTT. Encoded protein: CASSNTQNTEAFF.

In its sample, this clonotype was seen many times. The chain uses TRBV4-1 and TRBJ1-3, with 7 nucleotides matching TRBD1. V dropped 4 bases and J dropped 3; count of bases not matched to a gene: 6. CDR3 length: 15 amino acids. Germline V gene sequence: CDR1 MGHRA, CDR2 YSYEKL. The CDR3: CASSPRGRDGNTIYF. The CDR3 coding sequence is TGCGCCAGCAGCCCCAGGGGGAGGGATGGAAACACCATATATTTT.

This clonotype was recorded a few times. The genes are TRBV28 and TRBJ2-2; D perhaps matches TRBD2 (5 bases). Germline V gene data show CDR1 as MDHEN and CDR2 as SYDVKM. The CDR3 covers 15 residues. V lost 1 base and J lost 0, with 6 bases in between. The CDR3 spells CASSLFGTNTGELFF. In nucleotides, the CDR3 is TGTGCCAGCAGTTTATTCGGGACGAACACCGGGGAGCTGTTTTTT. Complete variable domain (other parts from reference TRBV28 and TRBJ2-2): DVKVTQSSRYLVKRTGEKVFLECVQDMDHENMFWYRQDPGLGLRLIYFSYDVKMKEKGDIPEGYSVSREKKERFSLILESASTNQTSMYLCASSLFGTNTGELFFGEGSRLTVL.

The sample holds a few counts of this clonotype. The chain combines TRBV7-9 with TRBJ2-1; D possibly corresponds to TRBD1 (6 bases). Trimming took 4 bases from V and 2 from J, leaving 18 bases between them. Germline assignment: CDR1 SEHNR and CDR2 FQNEAQ (reference sequence). This CDR3 is 17 amino acids long. The CDR3 nucleotides are TGTGCCAGCAGCTCGCGACATGGGACACCTACCTACAATGAGCAGTTCTTC. It specifies CASSSRHGTPTYNEQFF. Full variable domain (missing parts from reference TRBV7-9 and TRBJ2-1): DTGVSQNPRHKITKRGQNVTFRCDPISEHNRLYWYRQTLGQGPEFLTYFQNEAQLEKSRLLSDRFSAERPKGSFSTLEIQRTEQGDSAMYLCASSSRHGTPTYNEQFFGPGTRLTVL.

The chain employs TRBV15 and TRBJ2-5, with TRBD2 matching 13 bases. V shed 0 bases and J 4 bases; nucleotides not matched to a gene: 14. Germline CDR1 reads LNHNV; CDR2 reads YYDKDF (reference sequence). This CDR3 is 20 amino acids long. The CDR3 DNA reads as TGTGCCACCAGCAGAGATAGGACAGCCCGGACTAGCGGGGGTAGAGAGACCCAGTACTTC. This codes for CATSRDRTARTSGGRETQYF.

This clonotype was counted between two and nine times. The chain carries TRBV29-1 and TRBJ1-2; D perhaps matches TRBD1 (5 bases). CDR3 length: 12 residues. CDR1 is SQVTM and CDR2 is ANQGSEA in the germline V gene. The V end lost 6 bases, the J end lost 7 bases, and 15 bases lay between the germline ends. CDR3 region: CSVGTLRGGYTF. In DNA, the CDR3 is TGCAGCGTCGGGACTCTCCGGGGTGGCTACACCTTC.

This clonotype was picked up a small number of times. V is TRBV5-5 and J is TRBJ1-5; D unresolved. Germline V CDR1 and CDR2: SGHKS, YYEKEE (reference sequence). V gave up 2 bases and J gave up 7 bases, with 10 bases separating them. This CDR3 is built from 13 residues. The CDR3 DNA reads as TGTGCCAGCAGCTTTTTGGTCCGGCAGCCCCAGCATTTT. It specifies CASSFLVRQPQHF.

The chain has TRBV27 and TRBJ2-1, with 10 bases lining up with TRBD2. The CDR3 covers 15 residues. The V and J ends lost 8 bases and 7 bases, in that order; junction bases with no gene match: 11. Germline loops: CDR1 MNHEY, CDR2 SMNVEV (reference sequence). Written as DNA, the CDR3 is TGTGCCAGCTGGGTTAGCGGGGGGTCCCGAAATGAGCAGTTCTTC. Protein: CASWVSGGSRNEQFF.

The V gene is TRBV28, the J gene TRBJ1-5; D remains unclear. V lost 6 bases to trimming and J lost 4 bases, with 7 bases between them. The CDR3 extends over 12 amino acids. Germline CDR1 MDHEN, CDR2 SYDVKM. The CDR3 DNA reads TGTGCCAGCAGATCGGTTAATCAGCCCCAGCATTTT. As protein: CASRSVNQPQHF.

This clonotype appeared a few times. CDR3 amino acids: CASSQEPGPYEQYF. CDR3 in DNA: TGTGCCAGCAGCCAAGAGCCCGGGCCCTACGAGCAGTACTTC. The chain has TRBV3-1 and TRBJ2-7; D call uncertain. V lost 0 bases to trimming and J lost 2 bases, with 8 bases between them. Germline assignment: CDR1 LGHDT and CDR2 YNNKEL (reference sequence). The CDR3 runs to 14 residues.

The V gene is TRBV5-6, the J gene TRBJ2-1, with TRBD2 as a possible D gene (7 bases). V lost 4 bases and J lost 10, with 15 bases in between. This CDR3 comprises 13 residues. Germline V gives CDR1 SGHDT, CDR2 YYEEEE. The CDR3 coding sequence is TGTGCCAGCAGCGAGGGGGGGTCGGGCGAGCAGTTCTTC. Protein sequence: CASSEGGSGEQFF.

The chain carries TRBV7-2 and TRBJ2-3; D perhaps matches TRBD2 (5 bases). The CDR3 sequence is 14 residues long. V dropped 1 base and J dropped 5 bases, with 10 bases sitting between them. Germline V gene sequence: CDR1 SGHTA, CDR2 FQGNSA. The chain's CDR3 is CASSLDTGIDTQYF. CDR3 nucleotides: TGTGCCAGCAGCTTAGATACGGGGATAGATACGCAGTATTTT.

This clonotype was observed a few times. The J gene is TRBJ1-6, the V gene TRBV5-1; D possibly corresponds to TRBD1 (6 bases). Germline V lookup: CDR1 SGHRS, CDR2 YFSETQ. CDR3 size: 15 residues. Trimming stripped 4 bases from V and 3 bases from J, with 11 bases between. The CDR3 spells CASSPQGNYNSPLHF. In DNA form, the CDR3 reads TGCGCCAGCAGCCCGCAGGGGAACTATAATTCACCCCTCCACTTT.